These 14 T cell receptor beta chains were all obtained from the same sample, sequenced in a study of tissue T cells after allogeneic stem cell transplantation (dated by TCRdb to between 2020 and 2023). The time point tag for this specimen amounts to: human tissue collected at research (rapid) autopsy. Libraries were built with the immunoSEQ multiplex PCR assay. TCRdb stores this immuneACCESS table with in-frame sequences only. Part of the clones is absent; in the studies checked, under half of the shortfall reflects unresolved V genes, and no reason is known for the rest. The sample profile shows around 4,300 clones; about 71% of them were found once. 6.5% to 7.5% of the sample belongs to the ten largest clones. The input for sequencing was left colon tissue, taken at autopsy. These receptors were obtained from a male donor aged 60 or over with lung cancer.

The genes are TRBV5-4 and TRBJ1-1; 7 bases fit TRBD1. This CDR3 comprises 14 residues. Germline lookup yields CDR1 SGHNT and CDR2 YYREEE (reference sequence). V lost 4 bases and J lost 2; bases outside the gene matches: 5. The CDR3, as DNA: TGTGCCAGCAGCCCCGGGACAGTAAACACTGAAGCTTTCTTT. This translates into CASSPGTVNTEAFF.

The chain recombines TRBV4-1 with TRBJ1-3; D unclear. V was shortened by 0 bases and J by 9 bases, with 30 bases between the two germline ends. The CDR3 is 20 residues long. Germline V gives CDR1 MGHRA, CDR2 YSYEKL. The CDR3 region is CASSQDRQGSVLAGRTTIYF. The CDR3 DNA reads TGCGCCAGCAGCCAAGATCGTCAAGGAAGTGTTTTGGCAGGACGAACCACCATATATTTT.

This clone was recorded once. The chain has TRBV28 and TRBJ2-3; D uncertain. CDR3 length equals 12 residues. The germline V gene encodes CDR1 MDHEN and CDR2 SYDVKM. V was cut by 8 bases and J by 0 bases, with 6 bases left in between. This chain's CDR3 is CASRASTDTQYF. CDR3 DNA: TGTGCCAGCCGGGCAAGCACAGATACGCAGTATTTT.

This chain uses TRBV5-1 with TRBJ2-3; D might be TRBD1 or TRBD2, each matching 5 bases. CDR1 and CDR2 (germline): SGHRS, YFSETQ. The CDR3 loop spans 15 amino acids. The V and J ends lost 0 bases and 4 bases respectively, with 12 bases between them. The CDR3 region is CASSLEVGGPDTQYF. The CDR3 DNA reads TGCGCCAGCAGCTTGGAAGTTGGGGGACCAGATACGCAGTATTTT.

V usage is TRBV3-1 (or the pseudogene TRBV3-2) and J usage is TRBJ2-3; 7 positions match TRBD2. V dropped 2 bases and J dropped 5; count of bases not matched to a gene: 13. CDR1 is LGHDT, CDR2 YNNKEL, per germline (reference sequence). The CDR3 loop spans 17 amino acids. This chain's CDR3 is CASSQKARRESGDTQYF. The CDR3 DNA reads as TGTGCCAGCAGCCAAAAAGCGAGGCGGGAGTCCGGAGATACGCAGTATTTT.

V and J are TRBV7-2 and TRBJ2-3, with D possibly TRBD2 on 7 matching bases. Germline CDR1 SGHTA, CDR2 FQGNSA. V lost 2 bases and J lost 2, with 20 bases in between. This CDR3 spans 18 amino acids. CDR3 in amino acids: CASSLRSLRGAPTDTQYF. In DNA form, the CDR3 reads TGTGCCAGCAGCTTAAGGAGTTTACGGGGGGCTCCCACAGATACGCAGTATTTT.

Of note for this clone: Different DNA sequences within this sample yield the same CDR3. The chain couples TRBV5-1 to TRBJ1-1; maybe TRBD1 (5 bases). The CDR3 sequence is 14 residues long. The germline CDR1 and CDR2 sequences are SGHRS and YFSETQ. The V gene lost 0 bases and the J gene lost 5 bases, with 11 bases spanning the gap. DNA for the CDR3: TGCGCCAGCAGCTTGGGGGGCGGAGGGACTGAAGCTTTCTTT. Protein sequence: CASSLGGGGTEAFF.

The sample holds one count of this clone. V usage is TRBV28 and J usage is TRBJ1-6, with D possibly being TRBD1 (5 bases). Germline assignment: CDR1 MDHEN and CDR2 SYDVKM. There are 15 residues in the CDR3. The V end was cut by 3 bases, the J end by 10 bases, with 16 bases between. CDR3 sequence: CASSFVLGEGSPLHF. CDR3 bases: TGTGCCAGCAGTTTCGTTCTGGGGGAGGGATCACCCCTCCACTTT.

The gene calls are TRBV28 and TRBJ2-6; D is unresolved. The CDR3 loop spans 15 amino acids. Germline-derived CDR1 and CDR2 are MDHEN and SYDVKM. Trimming stripped 7 bases from V and 4 bases from J, with 14 bases between. As DNA, the CDR3 is TGTGCCAGCACCCTGACAAACGCGGGGGCCAACGTCCTGACTTTC. Protein: CASTLTNAGANVLTF.

The rearrangement links TRBV7-2 to TRBJ2-3; D is possibly TRBD1 or TRBD2 (5 bases each). CDR3 length equals 15 residues. Germline loops: CDR1 SGHTA, CDR2 FQGNSA. The V and J ends lost 3 bases and 6 bases respectively, with 16 bases between them. The CDR3 region has the DNA TGTGCCAGCAGCTTCAAGGGACCTGGTGGGGATACGCAGTATTTT. Translating it yields CASSFKGPGGDTQYF.

This clone rates as large (0.1 to 1%). The chain recombines TRBV5-1 with TRBJ2-7; D is unresolved. Per the germline V gene, CDR1 is SGHRS and CDR2 is YFSETQ. This CDR3 has 14 residues. Trimming took off 2 bases at V and 5 bases at J, with 14 bases between the two ends. The CDR3 spells CASSFGRYDDEQYF. CDR3 in DNA: TGCGCCAGCAGCTTTGGAAGGTACGACGACGAGCAGTACTTC.

V is TRBV6-2 or TRBV6-3 and J is TRBJ1-1; tentatively, D is TRBD1 (6 bases). Looked up from germline, CDR1 is MNHEY and CDR2 is SVGEGT. The germline V and J ends were trimmed by 2 bases and 11 bases, with 12 bases remaining between them. The CDR3 loop spans 12 amino acids. The CDR3 protein is CASSYGRGRAFF. Written as DNA, the CDR3 is TGTGCCAGCAGTTACGGTCGGGGGCGGGCTTTCTTT.

The chain couples TRBV11-2 to TRBJ2-1, with D possibly matching TRBD1 (6 bases). The CDR3 is 16 residues long. CDR1 is SGHAT, CDR2 FQNNGV, per germline. Trimming pared 5 bases from V and 2 bases from J, leaving 16 bases between. CDR3 sequence reads: CASSRDWGRTYNEQFF. In DNA, the CDR3 is TGTGCCAGCAGCCGGGATTGGGGGCGAACCTACAATGAGCAGTTCTTC. Filled out from reference TRBV11-2 and TRBJ2-1, the complete variable domain reads EAGVAQSPRYKIIEKRQSVAFWCNPISGHATLYWYQQILGQGPKLLIQFQNNGVVDDSQLPKDRFSAERLKGVDSTLKIQPAKLEDSAVYLCASSRDWGRTYNEQFFGPGTRLTVL.

The chain employs TRBV27 and TRBJ2-3, with a weak D call TRBD2 (6 bases). This CDR3 contains 14 residues. The V and J ends lost 2 bases and 5 bases respectively, with 11 bases between them. The germline V gene encodes CDR1 MNHEY and CDR2 SMNVEV (reference sequence). The CDR3 sequence is CASSLGDLRDTQYF. The CDR3, as DNA: TGTGCCAGCAGTTTAGGGGACTTAAGAGATACGCAGTATTTT.